This paragraph covers one T cell receptor (beta chain) sequence. Its antigen is unknown. The method was immunoSEQ multiplex PCR; TCRdb's version includes in-frame clones alone and lacks a portion of them. The repertoire holds tens of thousands of clones, with roughly 80% as singletons. Germline loops: CDR1 KGHSH, CDR2 LQKENI. The CDR3 spans 14 residues. V gave up 0 bases and J gave up 4 bases, with 9 bases separating them. This entry belongs to a study of early stage breast cancer tumors. About the study: ER+/PR+/HER2- status applied to about 80% of the 16 invasive breast tumors.

General study results and limits: Tumors had roughly 2.4-fold higher T cell density and higher clonality than adjacent normal breast tissue. Bulk DNA sequencing of unsorted cells missed chain pairing and markers. Most shared enriched TCRB sequences were commonly generated ones.

The chain joins TRBV18 to TRBJ2-5, with D unresolved. Sample: blood. The receptor comes from a person aged 55 to 75 with breast cancer. The chain's CDR3 is CASSPPGGRETQYF. The CDR3 region has the DNA TGTGCCAGCTCACCACCGGGTGGTCGAGAGACCCAGTACTTC.